The clone carrying this T cell receptor beta chain was seen ten or more times. Its matching antigen is unknown. One entry per CDR3 protein, called by TCRdb with MiXCR from the RT-PCR reads. The sample consists of almost 600,000 distinct CDR3 sequences, 13% to 15% of them appearing once. The data are from a study of response to subunit inactivated influenza vaccine. Whole-study findings and limits: T cells newly recruited by each seasonal influenza vaccination are few, the authors suggested.

Deletions cut 3 bases from V and 5 bases from J, with 13 bases between. The CDR3 is made up of 15 amino acids. Sample: PBMCs from blood, taken 11 to 12 days after vaccination. This receptor was identified in a middle-aged man who received an inactivated influenza vaccine. The chain links TRBV12-3 or TRBV12-4 to TRBJ2-2; D tentatively fits TRBD1 or TRBD2 (5 bases each). CDR3: CASSLGVGGTGELFF. The CDR3 nucleotides read TGTGCCAGCAGTTTGGGGGTTGGGGGTACCGGGGAGCTGTTTTTT.